One and the same sample provided the 20 T cell receptor beta chains below, sequenced in a study of cytomegalovirus exposure and HLA in healthy donors. Amplification used 60 Vbeta primers and 13 Jbeta primers. Clones were sequenced by immunoSEQ multiplex PCR, and TCRdb holds only the in-frame ones, with some missing. This table has about 110,000 clones, around 86% appearing once. The sequenced sample consisted of PBMCs. Every receptor here comes from a man between 35 and 55 years old in good health and CMV-seronegative.

This chain links TRBV28 with TRBJ1-1, with D perhaps matching TRBD1 (5 bases). The V end was cut by 8 bases, the J end by 1 base, with 17 bases between. Germline lookup yields CDR1 MDHEN and CDR2 SYDVKM. The CDR3 runs to 15 residues. The DNA for the CDR3 is TGTGCCAGCGCCCTGGGGGGGATGGGGAACACTGAAGCTTTCTTT. Translation gives CASALGGMGNTEAFF.

The chain has TRBV6-6 and TRBJ2-3; D call uncertain. Looked up from germline, CDR1 is MNHNY and CDR2 is SVGAGI (reference sequence). Trimming took off 0 bases at V and 2 bases at J, with 12 bases between the two ends. The CDR3 runs 16 residues. This CDR3 reads CASSYSSWSYTDTQYF. In DNA form, the CDR3 reads TGTGCCAGCAGTTACTCGAGTTGGAGCTACACAGATACGCAGTATTTT.

The chain combines TRBV6-1 with TRBJ1-5, with TRBD1 identical over 7 bases. The CDR3 totals 14 residues. The junction had 7 bases not matched to a gene; V was cut back by 8 bases and J by 3 bases. Germline-derived CDR1 and CDR2 are MNHNS and SASEGT. CDR3: CASADRANNQPQHF. CDR3 nucleotide sequence: TGTGCCAGCGCAGACAGGGCAAACAATCAGCCCCAGCATTTT.

This clone came up once. The chain uses TRBV6-1 and TRBJ1-1; no clear D. CDR3 size: 11 residues. V dropped 7 bases and J dropped 10 bases, with 13 bases sitting between them. In germline, CDR1 is MNHNS, CDR2 SASEGT. The CDR3 coding sequence is TGTGCCAGCATCCAAATCGGGAGAGCTTTCTTT. It is translated as CASIQIGRAFF.

The chain is built from TRBV7-6 and TRBJ2-1; possibly TRBD1 for D (6 bases). V was clipped by 3 bases and J by 6 bases, with 15 bases between them. In germline, CDR1 is SGHVS, CDR2 FNYEAQ. The CDR3 is made up of 15 amino acids. CDR3: CASSFRTQGTNEQFF. In DNA form, the CDR3 reads TGTGCCAGCAGCTTTAGAACACAGGGTACCAATGAGCAGTTCTTC. Full variable domain (remainder filled in from reference TRBV7-6 and TRBJ2-1): GAGVSQSPRYKVTKRGQDVALRCDPISGHVSLYWYRQALGQGPEFLTYFNYEAQQDKSGLPNDRFSAERPEGSISTLTIQRTEQRDSAMYRCASSFRTQGTNEQFFGPGTRLTVL.

CDR3 residues: CASSHGLTLQYF. Written as DNA, the CDR3 is TGTGCCAGCAGCCACGGTCTCACCCTGCAGTACTTC. The genes are TRBV14 and TRBJ2-7, with D unclear. This CDR3 comprises 12 residues. Trimming left V 3 bases short and J 9 bases short, with 12 bases between. Germline V gene sequence: CDR1 SGHDN, CDR2 FVKESK.

The chain is built from TRBV6-5 and TRBJ1-2; D gene ambiguous. The CDR3 is 14 residues long. Germline assignment: CDR1 MNHEY and CDR2 SVGAGI. Trimming left V 0 bases short and J 6 bases short, with 11 bases between. This CDR3 is CASSYSTGFNGYTF. DNA of the CDR3: TGTGCCAGCAGTTACTCGACCGGGTTCAATGGCTACACCTTC.

The count of this clone is one. The V gene is TRBV5-4, the J gene TRBJ2-1; 7 nucleotides line up with TRBD1. This CDR3 spans 13 amino acids. Trimming took 3 bases from V and 6 from J; bases not matched to a gene: 3. CDR1 and CDR2 from the germline V gene are SGHNT and YYREEE (reference sequence). The CDR3 protein is CASSSDRFNEQFF. CDR3 coding DNA: TGTGCCAGCAGCTCGGACAGGTTCAATGAGCAGTTCTTC.

CDR3 DNA sequence: TGTGCCAGCAGTGCAGGGACAGGGGGGGACGAGCAGTACTTC. Its protein is CASSAGTGGDEQYF. The gene calls are TRBV6-4 and TRBJ2-7; the match to TRBD1 covers 11 bases. Germline loops: CDR1 MRHNA, CDR2 SNTAGT. This CDR3 contains 14 residues. Germline trimming cut 4 bases from V and 5 bases from J; bases unmatched to any gene: 4.

This clone showed up just a few times. The chain couples TRBV10-2 to TRBJ1-2, with 7 bases lining up with TRBD1. The V segment lost 4 bases and the J segment 3 bases; nucleotides outside the gene matches: 8. Germline CDR1 is WSHSY and CDR2 is SAAADI. The CDR3 consists of 15 residues. The CDR3 here is CASSVGTANHYGYTF. The CDR3 region has the DNA TGCGCCAGCAGTGTTGGGACAGCTAACCACTATGGCTACACCTTC.

The V call is TRBV27, the J call TRBJ2-7; 9 bases are a match to TRBD1. J gave up 4 bases and V 8 bases, and 6 bases lay outside the gene matches. CDR1 MNHEY and CDR2 SMNVEV come from the germline V gene (reference sequence). This CDR3 is 13 amino acids long. This chain's CDR3 is CASRGGQGYEQYF. CDR3 DNA sequence: TGTGCCAGCCGTGGGGGACAGGGATACGAGCAGTACTTC.

This chain's CDR3 is CAARDSYYGYTF. The CDR3 nucleotides read TGTGCCGCCCGGGACAGCTACTATGGCTACACCTTC. This chain uses TRBV19 with TRBJ1-2; 7 bases align to TRBD1. V dropped 11 bases and J dropped 3; count of bases not matched to a gene: 6. Germline lookup yields CDR1 LNHDA and CDR2 SQIVND (reference sequence). This CDR3 has 12 residues. The full variable domain, rest sourced from reference TRBV19 and TRBJ1-2, is DGGITQSPKYLFRKEGQNVTLSCEQNLNHDAMYWYRQDPGQGLRLIYYSQIVNDFQKGDIAEGYSVSREKKESFPLTVTSAQKNPTAFYLCAARDSYYGYTFGSGTRLTVV.

This chain links TRBV28 with TRBJ2-1; D is perhaps TRBD2 (6 bases). Trimming left V 5 bases short and J 6 bases short, with 17 bases between. Germline V gene data show CDR1 as MDHEN and CDR2 as SYDVKM. The length of the CDR3 is 15 residues. CDR3 bases: TGTGCCAGCAGTCCTCGGGGGACCGGCCCCAATGAGCAGTTCTTC. It encodes CASSPRGTGPNEQFF.

The gene calls are TRBV2 and TRBJ1-1; 8 bases are shared with TRBD1. Trimming removed 4 bases from V and 5 bases from J; junction bases left unmatched: 12. CDR1 is SNHLY, CDR2 FYNNEI, per germline. This CDR3 spans 16 amino acids. CDR3 in DNA: TGTGCCAGCAGTGTTATAGGACAGGGAGTAGGGACTGAAGCTTTCTTT. It codes for CASSVIGQGVGTEAFF.

The chain couples TRBV4-3 to TRBJ2-5, with 8 bases aligning to TRBD1. Germline trimming cut 0 bases from V and 5 bases from J; bases unmatched to any gene: 11. Germline V gene lookup returns CDR1 LGHNA and CDR2 YSLEER. The CDR3 spans 17 residues. In nucleotides, the CDR3 is TGCGCCAGCAGCCAAGATGCGGCAGGGGGCTTATTGGAGACCCAGTACTTC. This codes for CASSQDAAGGLLETQYF.

The chain employs TRBV5-6 and TRBJ1-6, with D perhaps matching TRBD1 (5 bases). CDR3 length equals 16 residues. Between the trimmed V and J ends, which lost 3 bases and 0 bases, there was a span of 10 bases. Looked up from germline, CDR1 is SGHDT and CDR2 is YYEEEE. CDR3 sequence reads: CASSWGGSSYNSPLHF. For the CDR3, the DNA is TGTGCCAGCAGCTGGGGGGGTAGCTCCTATAATTCACCCCTCCACTTT.

The chain recombines TRBV6-6 with TRBJ2-2, with TRBD1 identical over 12 bases. CDR3 length equals 16 residues. Germline-derived CDR1 and CDR2 are MNHNY and SVGAGI (reference sequence). J was trimmed by 6 bases and V by 4 bases; bases with no gene match: 6. The CDR3: CASSSRDRGLSGELFF. The CDR3 nucleotides are TGTGCCAGCAGTTCCCGGGACAGGGGGCTCTCCGGGGAGCTGTTTTTT.

CDR3 nucleotide sequence: TGTGCCAGCAGCCCCTTGGCCGGACAGGGGAGGGAGACCCAGTACTTC. Translating it yields CASSPLAGQGRETQYF. V is TRBV7-6 and J is TRBJ2-5; TRBD1 matches 9 bases. This CDR3 has 16 residues. The germline gives CDR1 SGHVS, CDR2 FNYEAQ. V lost 5 bases, J lost 5 bases, and 12 bases stayed unmatched.

The chain combines TRBV9 with TRBJ1-2, with D maybe TRBD1 (5 bases). Trimming shortened V by 3 bases and J by 7 bases, and 13 bases separated the two germline ends. Germline loops: CDR1 SGDLS, CDR2 YYNGEE. The CDR3 loop spans 13 amino acids. CDR3 in amino acids: CASSADDSFGYTF. The CDR3 nucleotides are TGTGCCAGCAGCGCAGACGACAGTTTTGGCTACACCTTC.

On this clone: This sample also contains other DNA sequences that code for the same CDR3. V and J are TRBV15 and TRBJ2-2, with TRBD2 as a possible D gene (6 bases). The CDR3 sequence is 15 residues long. V was pared by 0 bases and J by 3 bases, with 8 bases between. Germline V gene sequence: CDR1 LNHNV, CDR2 YYDKDF (reference sequence). The CDR3 nucleotides are TGTGCCACCAGCAGAGAGGGCGGGGACACCGGGGAGCTGTTTTTT. Its protein product is CATSREGGDTGELFF. Filled out from reference TRBV15 and TRBJ2-2, the complete variable domain reads DAMVIQNPRYQVTQFGKPVTLSCSQTLNHNVMYWYQQKSSQAPKLLFHYYDKDFNNEADTPDNFQSRRPNTSFCFLDIRSPGLGDTAMYLCATSREGGDTGELFFGEGSRLTVL.